This T cell receptor beta chain was documented in a study of cytomegalovirus exposure and HLA in healthy donors (TCRdb year 2017). For the wider study: According to an earlier analysis of 587 of the donors, roughly 180 million T cells yielded roughly 110 million unique TCR beta sequences and about 300 Gb of sequence data. An early release that covered fewer than 800 HLA-typed donors contained around 330 gigabases of sequencing data and tens of millions of unique TCR sequences. The genetic ancestry cluster associated with self-reported Caucasian donors included over 80% of the 350 to 500 genotyped donors. The study aimed to test whether signatures of past pathogen exposure could be identified by cataloging public T cell receptors. The T cell repertoires of some 700 subjects were profiled by immunosequencing and related to cytomegalovirus serostatus. In addition to the first cohort of roughly 700 subjects, a separate validation cohort of 130 or so different subjects was used. To predict cytomegalovirus infection status, the study combined high-throughput TCR immunosequencing, statistical association of individual TCRs with disease status, and machine learning. In a later analysis, previously published TCR beta repertoires from several hundred donors were re-analyzed and high-resolution HLA genotyping was added so that TCR occurrence patterns could be studied. In the later analysis, no new phenotypic data were used to find candidate immune exposures; instead, reliance was placed on TCR beta sequences and their occurrence across donors. An earlier analysis of about 600 of the donors used high-throughput TCR beta sequencing to judge whether each TCR beta V gene segment behaved as functional or pseudogenic. Donor age, sex, ethnicity and CMV serostatus were compiled alongside the repertoire data. Genome-wide SNP genotypes for about 65% of the roughly 670 donors were used in a later genetic analysis, which treated that subset as a discovery cohort. Every discovery cohort repertoire had been produced on one sequencing platform. HLA typing covered class I and class II loci at four-digit resolution. Typing coverage varied by locus: roughly 629-630 donors for A, B, C, DRB1 and DQB1; roughly 510 for DQA1; nearly 610 for DPA1; under 490 for DPB1. Roughly 5 DR-DQ haplotypes were handled as single units for association and clustering because linkage in the cohort was strong. On average, about 240,000 unique TCR beta nucleotide sequences were sequenced per donor among some 420 genotyped donors of the cohort, with 15% to 20% of those sequences being non-productive.

V and J are truncated by 6 bases and 2 bases respectively, leaving an intervening sequence of 17 bases. From a lookup of the germline V gene, CDR1 and CDR2 are SGHTA and FQGNSA. The CDR3 goes from the cysteine to the phenylalanine over 15 residues. CDR3 DNA is the only sequence kept; it has 45 bases, read in frame from the first base. Paper-wide results and their limitations: Because counts were too low, under 20 rarely observed V segments, including chromosome 9 orphons, were left out of the earlier analysis of 500 to 650 of the donors. Because HLA typing was unavailable for some donors at each locus, only the typed subset was used in association tests. V-gene and J-gene trimming of TCR beta chains was associated with a missense DCLRE1C variant in a later genetic analysis, and the association was replicated in an independent cohort. Compared with equally common non-associated chains, HLA-associated TCR beta chains in a later analysis were more clonally expanded and had lower generation probabilities. In an earlier analysis of around 500 of the donors, most TCR beta V segments appeared in productive rearrangements about 87% or about 30% of the time, broadly matching IMGT annotations. Presence/absence analyses assumed roughly uniform sequencing depth across donors, an assumption that may not hold. According to a later genetic analysis, donors in an Asian-associated ancestry cluster had fewer N-insertions in productive TCRs than the approximately 670-donor mean. A few of the identified cytomegalovirus-associated TCR beta chains were confirmed in vitro to be specific for cytomegalovirus antigens. The study gave a list of around 170 TCR beta chains associated with cytomegalovirus. In a later analysis, most CMV-associated TCR beta chains were found to appear HLA-restricted, with HLA associations seemingly driven largely by CMV exposure. According to the authors, the approach could potentially be generalized to other disease states and immunological phenotypes. Linkage disequilibrium might explain the correlated functional status among segregating V segments, but an unknown experimental factor could not be ruled out. At a false discovery rate of 0.05, a later analysis linked around 15,000 TCR beta sequences to specific HLA alleles. Assigning TCR associations to individual alleles was difficult when HLA alleles, especially DR and DQ, strongly co-occurred. Immune exposure information for the cohort was limited to CMV serostatus. Only TCR beta chains were sequenced in this cohort, and the absence of alpha or paired-chain data limited detectable features. The 87-base-pair reads could not distinguish some IMGT-functional V segments, including TRBV6-2 and TRBV6-3, so those segments were excluded. A later analysis reported that several top co-occurrence clusters appeared linked to parvovirus B19, influenza, CMV and Epstein-Barr virus. A cluster of highly shared sequence variants was judged likely to represent a technical artifact of the sequencing pipeline. Most TCR sequences were seen in very few donors, while some public TCRs were found in many individuals. In a later analysis, the rate of TCR association differed among HLA loci, with DRB1 alleles having the most associated TCRs and HLA-C alleles having the fewest. The classifier was reported to diagnose cytomegalovirus status with high specificity and sensitivity in both the original cohort and the validation cohort. A further reported finding was that TCR beta sequences accurately predicted the HLA-A and HLA-B alleles for most subjects in the first cohort.

Library preparation employed the immunoSEQ multiplex PCR assay. For the multiplex PCR, a mixture combining 60 forward primers for TCR Vbeta segments and 13 reverse primers for TCR Jbeta segments was used. The CDR3 region of rearranged TCR beta genes was amplified from genomic DNA with a multiplex PCR assay. Amplified TCR beta libraries were sequenced as 87-base-pair reads on the Illumina HiSeq System. The authors processed their data as follows. A later analysis counted 75 million to 100 million unique TCR beta chains across the 500 to 850 repertoires, and around 9.9 million of these chains were shared by at least two donors. To remove PCR and sequencing errors, raw reads were error-corrected and collapsed into unique sequences using a nearest-neighbor algorithm that merged closely related sequences. CDR3 sequences were aligned to IMGT reference sequences to assign V, D and J gene segments. For a sequence to be retained, a match of at least six nucleotides to both a V gene segment and a J gene segment was required. Rearrangements were called productive when the CDR3 lacked stop codons and stayed in frame with V and J; all others were non-productive. Following IMGT convention, CDR3 was defined as the stretch from the second conserved V-encoded cysteine to the conserved J-encoded phenylalanine. The earlier analysis of some 580 of the donors excluded any sequence lacking an unambiguous match to a single V gene segment. An earlier analysis of 500 to 700 of the donors classified V segments as functional when productive rearrangements were above 56.7% and as segregating when the standard deviation between donors was above 5%. A statistical classification framework was built for diagnosing cytomegalovirus status from the catalog of TCR beta chain sequences. In a later analysis, V and J genes were assigned by comparing TCR nucleotide sequences against IMGT/GENE-DB human TR gene sequences. A later analysis assigned CDR3 sequences and most-parsimonious VDJ recombination scenarios with the TCRdist pipeline. In a later analysis, each TCR beta chain was defined by its CDR3 amino acid sequence together with its V-gene family, and reads without a unique V-gene family were excluded. To address suspected cross-contamination and a sequencing artifact, a later analysis removed roughly 580 highly shared, low-generation-probability nucleotide sequences. In a later analysis, a clonal expansion index was calculated for each public chain from normalized within-repertoire ranks of inferred template counts. Generation probabilities in a later analysis came from a VDJ recombination model fitted to out-of-frame rearrangements, and those results were checked against IGoR. A later analysis scored TCR-TCR, TCR-HLA and TCR-CMV co-occurrence with hypergeometric tests, applying a repertoire-size bias correction to TCR pairs. False discovery rates were estimated in a later analysis by permuting HLA or CMV assignments 20 times. In a later analysis, co-occurring TCRs were grouped using DBSCAN, with TCRdist sequence similarity added in when clustering inside HLA-allele-positive subsets. Repertoires with fewer than 30,000 or more than 120,000 public chains were left out of co-occurrence clustering, as were five repertoires with anomalous nucleotide sharing. Not all clones reach the TCRdb copy of this immuneACCESS table, which keeps in-frame sequences only. Checked studies attribute under half of the gap to unresolved V genes and leave the rest unexplained. The V and J calls and clone size are taken from that table; D and trimming were inferred from the DNA. This sample holds about 130,000 clones; over 60% were observed only once. The ten biggest clones cover about 4.4% of the sample.

Note on this clone: This receptor's antigen is unknown. No base qualities exist here, and no much larger clone lies one base off it.

The cohort was made up of under 800 healthy bone marrow donors. Cohort members were all nominally healthy when sampled, although unrecorded immune exposures were likely present. The donor tested CMV seropositive, placing the donor among the approximately 290 seropositive members of the cohort. Each donor provided a peripheral blood sample, and peripheral blood mononuclear cells were used for TCR beta sequencing. The Qiagen DNeasy Blood Extraction Kit was used to extract genomic DNA from the blood cell samples. The V and J genes are TRBV7-2 and TRBJ2-7; TRBD2 is a possible D gene, resting on 6 matching bases. The sequenced sample was PBMCs. This sequence originates from a man in his 60s in good health and CMV-seropositive. In nucleotides, the sequence is TGTGCCAGCAGAAAAGGAGGAGGGCACGCCTACGAGCAGTACTTC. This encodes CASRKGGGHAYEQYF.